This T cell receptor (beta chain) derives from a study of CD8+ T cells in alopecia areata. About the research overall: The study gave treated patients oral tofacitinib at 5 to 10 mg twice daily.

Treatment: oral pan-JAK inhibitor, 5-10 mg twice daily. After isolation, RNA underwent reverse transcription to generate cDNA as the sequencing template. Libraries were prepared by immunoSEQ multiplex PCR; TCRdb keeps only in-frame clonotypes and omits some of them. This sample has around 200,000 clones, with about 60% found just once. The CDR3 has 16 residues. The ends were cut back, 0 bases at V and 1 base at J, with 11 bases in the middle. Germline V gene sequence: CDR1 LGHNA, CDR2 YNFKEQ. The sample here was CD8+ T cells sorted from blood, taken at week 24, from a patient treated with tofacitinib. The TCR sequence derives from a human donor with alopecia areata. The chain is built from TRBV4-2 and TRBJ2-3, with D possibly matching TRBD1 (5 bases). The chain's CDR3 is CASSQDPGQGTDTQYF. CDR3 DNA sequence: TGTGCCAGCAGCCAAGACCCCGGACAAGGCACAGATACGCAGTATTTT.